Sequencing of this T cell receptor (beta chain) was carried out in a study of T-cell memory formation after mild COVID-19. Overall study context: Across donors, TCR clusters were largely donor specific.

Study findings and constraints: Clones contracting across day 15 to 85 had a balanced CD4/CD8 profile; later expanding clones leaned CD4+. Mainly CM and EM harbored the contracting CD4+ clones; mainly EMRA harbored the CD8+ ones.

One entry per CDR3 protein, called by TCRdb with MiXCR from the 5' RACE reads. The sample includes some 300,000 distinct CDR3 sequences, roughly 20% of them seen just once. This clonotype showed up just a few times. The antigen is not known. V lost 2 bases, J lost 6 bases, and 11 bases lay in between. The CDR3 consists of 14 residues. CDR1 SGHTA and CDR2 FQGNSA come from the germline V gene. Sequences were obtained from PBMCs or a T cell subset sorted from them (not recorded which). This receptor was obtained from a man between 18 and 29 years old who had mild COVID-19 (a few samples of this study predate the infection). Cell type and time point are not known. The J gene is TRBJ2-1, the V gene TRBV7-2, with no clear D. In nucleotides, the CDR3 is TGTGCCAGCAGCTTAACATCAGGTGTCAATGAGCAGTTCTTC. This codes for CASSLTSGVNEQFF. Full variable domain (remainder filled in from reference TRBV7-2 and TRBJ2-1): GAGVSQSPSNKVTEKGKDVELRCDPISGHTALYWYRQSLGQGLEFLIYFQGNSAPDKSGLPSDRFSAERTGGSVSTLTIQRTQQEDSAVYLCASSLTSGVNEQFFGPGTRLTVL.